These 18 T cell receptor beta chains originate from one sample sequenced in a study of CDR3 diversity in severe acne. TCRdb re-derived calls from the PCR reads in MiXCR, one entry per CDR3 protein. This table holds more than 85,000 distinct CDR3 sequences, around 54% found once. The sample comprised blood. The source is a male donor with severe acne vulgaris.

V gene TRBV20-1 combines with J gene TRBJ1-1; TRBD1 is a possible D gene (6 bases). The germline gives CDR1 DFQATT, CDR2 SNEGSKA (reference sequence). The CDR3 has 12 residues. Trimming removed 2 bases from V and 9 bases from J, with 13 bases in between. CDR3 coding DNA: TGCAGTGCTAGACCTACAGGGCATAAAGCTTTCTTT. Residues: CSARPTGHKAFF.

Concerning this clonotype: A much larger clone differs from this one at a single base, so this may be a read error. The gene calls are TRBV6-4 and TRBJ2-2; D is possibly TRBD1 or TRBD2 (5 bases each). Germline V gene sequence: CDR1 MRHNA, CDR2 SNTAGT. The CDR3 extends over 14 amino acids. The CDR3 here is CASGDRDNTGELFF. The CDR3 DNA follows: TGTGCCAGCGGTGACCGGGACAACACCGGGGAGCTGTTTTTT.

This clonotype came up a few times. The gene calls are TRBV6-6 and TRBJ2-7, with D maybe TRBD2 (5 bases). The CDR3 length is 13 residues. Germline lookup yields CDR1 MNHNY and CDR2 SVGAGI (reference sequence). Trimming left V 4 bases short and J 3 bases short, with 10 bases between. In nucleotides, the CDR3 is TGTGCCAGCAGTTCTGGACTGGACTACGAGCAGTACTTC. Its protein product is CASSSGLDYEQYF.

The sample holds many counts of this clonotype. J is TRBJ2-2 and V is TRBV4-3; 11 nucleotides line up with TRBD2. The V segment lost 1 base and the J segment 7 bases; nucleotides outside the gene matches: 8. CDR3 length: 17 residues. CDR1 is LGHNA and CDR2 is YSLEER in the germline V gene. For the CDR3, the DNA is TGCGCCAGCAGCCAAGCCTTAGCGGGAGGGCCGGACGGGGAGCTGTTTTTT. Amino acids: CASSQALAGGPDGELFF.

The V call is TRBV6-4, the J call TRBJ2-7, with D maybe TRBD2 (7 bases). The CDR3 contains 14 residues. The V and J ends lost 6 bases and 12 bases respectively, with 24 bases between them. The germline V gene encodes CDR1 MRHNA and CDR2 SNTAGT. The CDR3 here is CASSPEGGEVPGYF. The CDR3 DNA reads TGTGCCAGCAGCCCGGAGGGGGGGGAGGTTCCGGGGTACTTC.

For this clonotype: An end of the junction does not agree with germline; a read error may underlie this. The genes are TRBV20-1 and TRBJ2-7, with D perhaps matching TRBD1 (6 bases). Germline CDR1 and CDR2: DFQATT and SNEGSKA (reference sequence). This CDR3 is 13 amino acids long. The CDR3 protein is CSARGTDSYEQYF. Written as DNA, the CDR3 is TGCAGTGCTAGAGGGACAGACTCCTACGAACAGTACTTC.

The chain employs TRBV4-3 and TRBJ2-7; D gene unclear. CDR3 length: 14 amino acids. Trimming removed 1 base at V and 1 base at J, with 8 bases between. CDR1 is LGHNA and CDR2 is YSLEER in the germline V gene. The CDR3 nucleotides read TGCGCCAGCAGCCAAGGCAACACTTCCTACGAGCAGTACTTC. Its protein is CASSQGNTSYEQYF.

CDR3: CAWEGTAGETQYF. CDR3 coding DNA: TGTGCCTGGGAAGGGACAGCTGGAGAGACCCAGTACTTC. The chain uses TRBV30 and TRBJ2-5, with TRBD1 matching 7 bases. Germline-derived CDR1 and CDR2 are GTSNPN and SVGIG (reference sequence). V trimming: 5 bases; J trimming: 4 bases; junction bases outside the gene matches: 7. The CDR3 has 13 residues.

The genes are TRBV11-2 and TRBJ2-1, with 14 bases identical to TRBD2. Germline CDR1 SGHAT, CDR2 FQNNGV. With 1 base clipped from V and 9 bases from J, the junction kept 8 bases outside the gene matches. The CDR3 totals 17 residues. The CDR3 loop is CASSLGFGTSGRGEQFF. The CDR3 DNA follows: TGTGCCAGCAGCTTAGGCTTTGGGACTAGCGGGAGAGGTGAGCAGTTCTTC. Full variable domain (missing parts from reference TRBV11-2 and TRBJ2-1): EAGVAQSPRYKIIEKRQSVAFWCNPISGHATLYWYQQILGQGPKLLIQFQNNGVVDDSQLPKDRFSAERLKGVDSTLKIQPAKLEDSAVYLCASSLGFGTSGRGEQFFGPGTRLTVL.

CDR3 in amino acids: CSVETDTQYF. CDR3 nucleotide sequence: TGCAGCGTTGAGACAGATACGCAGTATTTT. This chain joins TRBV29-1 and TRBJ2-3; no clear D gene. The germline gives CDR1 SQVTM, CDR2 ANQGSEA. Trimming took 3 bases from V and 3 from J, leaving 1 base between them. The CDR3 length is 10 residues.

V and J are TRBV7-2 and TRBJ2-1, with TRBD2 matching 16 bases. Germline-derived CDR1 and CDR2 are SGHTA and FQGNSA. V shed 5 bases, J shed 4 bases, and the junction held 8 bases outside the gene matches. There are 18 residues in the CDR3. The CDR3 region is CASSVRGTSGRVYNEQFF. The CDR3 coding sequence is TGTGCCAGCAGCGTAAGGGGGACTAGCGGGAGGGTGTACAATGAGCAGTTCTTC.

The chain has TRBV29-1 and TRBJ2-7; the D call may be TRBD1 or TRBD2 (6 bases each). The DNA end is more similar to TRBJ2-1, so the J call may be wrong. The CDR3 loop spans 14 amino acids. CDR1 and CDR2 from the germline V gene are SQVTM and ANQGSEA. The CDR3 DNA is TGCAGCGGCTGGAAGGGGGAGGTGGGGAATGAGCAGTTCTTC. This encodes CSGWKGEVGNEQFF.

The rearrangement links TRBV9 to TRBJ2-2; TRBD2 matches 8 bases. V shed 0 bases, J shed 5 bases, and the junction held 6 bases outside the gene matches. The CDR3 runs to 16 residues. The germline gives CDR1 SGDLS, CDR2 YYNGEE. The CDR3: CASSVAKIAGTGELFF. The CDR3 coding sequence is TGTGCCAGCAGCGTAGCTAAGATAGCGGGAACCGGGGAGCTGTTTTTT.

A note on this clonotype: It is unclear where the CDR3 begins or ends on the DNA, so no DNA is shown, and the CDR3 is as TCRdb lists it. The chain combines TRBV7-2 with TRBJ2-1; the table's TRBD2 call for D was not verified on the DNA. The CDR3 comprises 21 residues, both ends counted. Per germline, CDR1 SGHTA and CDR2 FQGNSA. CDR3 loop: CASSFYICSASGSGVNTEQFF.

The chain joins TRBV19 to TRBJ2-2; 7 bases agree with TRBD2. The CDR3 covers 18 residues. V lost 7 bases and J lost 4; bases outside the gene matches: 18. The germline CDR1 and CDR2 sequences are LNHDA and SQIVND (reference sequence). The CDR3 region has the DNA TGTGCCAGTAACCCAAAAGCATTAGCGGGTGTGTGCACCGGGGAGCTGTTTTTT. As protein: CASNPKALAGVCTGELFF.

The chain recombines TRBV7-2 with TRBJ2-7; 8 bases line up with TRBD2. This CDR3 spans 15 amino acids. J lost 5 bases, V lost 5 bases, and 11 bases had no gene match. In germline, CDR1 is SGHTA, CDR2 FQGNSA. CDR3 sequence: CASSQDDSGSHEQYF. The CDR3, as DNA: TGTGCCAGCAGCCAAGATGACAGCGGGAGCCACGAGCAGTACTTC.

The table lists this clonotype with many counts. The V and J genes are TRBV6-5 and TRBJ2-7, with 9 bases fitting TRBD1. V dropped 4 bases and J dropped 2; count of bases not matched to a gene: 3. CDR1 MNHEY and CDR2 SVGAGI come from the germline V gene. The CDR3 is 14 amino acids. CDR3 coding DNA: TGTGCCAGCAGTTTGGGACAGGGCCCCTACGAGCAGTACTTC. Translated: CASSLGQGPYEQYF.

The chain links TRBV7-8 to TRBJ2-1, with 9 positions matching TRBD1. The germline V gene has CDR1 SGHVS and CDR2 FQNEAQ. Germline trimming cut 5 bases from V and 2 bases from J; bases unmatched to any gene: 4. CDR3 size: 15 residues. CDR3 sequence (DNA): TGTGCCAGCAGCCCCAGGACAGGGGCCTACAATGAGCAGTTCTTC. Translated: CASSPRTGAYNEQFF.